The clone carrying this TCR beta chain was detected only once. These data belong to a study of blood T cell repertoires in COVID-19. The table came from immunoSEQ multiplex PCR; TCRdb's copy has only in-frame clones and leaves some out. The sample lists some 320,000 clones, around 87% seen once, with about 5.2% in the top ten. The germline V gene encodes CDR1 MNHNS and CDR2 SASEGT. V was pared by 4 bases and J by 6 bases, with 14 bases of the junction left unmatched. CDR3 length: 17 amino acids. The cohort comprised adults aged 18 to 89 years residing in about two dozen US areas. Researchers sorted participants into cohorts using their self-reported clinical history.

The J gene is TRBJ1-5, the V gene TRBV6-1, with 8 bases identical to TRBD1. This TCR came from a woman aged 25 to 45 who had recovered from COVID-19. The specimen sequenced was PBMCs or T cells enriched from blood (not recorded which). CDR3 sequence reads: CASSGTGKSGVIQPQHF. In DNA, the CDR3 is TGTGCCAGCAGTGGGACAGGGAAGTCGGGGGTGATTCAGCCCCAGCATTTT.